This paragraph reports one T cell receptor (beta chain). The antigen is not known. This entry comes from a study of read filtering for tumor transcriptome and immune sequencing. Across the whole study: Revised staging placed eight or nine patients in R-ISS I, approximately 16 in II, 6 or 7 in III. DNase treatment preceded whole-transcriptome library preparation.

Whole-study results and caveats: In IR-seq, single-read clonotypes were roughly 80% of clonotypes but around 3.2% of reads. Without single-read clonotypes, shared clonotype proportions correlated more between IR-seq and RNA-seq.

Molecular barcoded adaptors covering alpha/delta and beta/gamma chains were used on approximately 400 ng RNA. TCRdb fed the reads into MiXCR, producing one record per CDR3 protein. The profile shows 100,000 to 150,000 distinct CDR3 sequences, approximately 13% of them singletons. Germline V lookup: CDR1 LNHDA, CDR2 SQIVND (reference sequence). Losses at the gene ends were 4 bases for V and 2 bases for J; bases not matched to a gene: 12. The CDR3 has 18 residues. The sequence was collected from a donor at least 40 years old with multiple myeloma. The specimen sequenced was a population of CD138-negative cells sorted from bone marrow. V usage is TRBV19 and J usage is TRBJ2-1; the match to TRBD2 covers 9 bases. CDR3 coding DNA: TGTGCCAGTAGTACCCTAGCGGGGAGACCCTGGACCTACAATGAGCAGTTCTTC. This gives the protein CASSTLAGRPWTYNEQFF.